Each of the 27 T cell receptor beta chains below was sequenced from the same sample in a study of shared clonotypes between healthy human individuals. Some clones are missing from TCRdb's copy, which holds only in-frame ones; the method was immunoSEQ multiplex PCR. Here the sample spans over a million clones, approximately 76% being singletons. What was sequenced was memory CD4+ T cells sorted from blood. Subset described: CD45RA-negative fraction. The receptor source for this set is a man between 18 and 35 years old in good health.

This chain joins TRBV7-2 and TRBJ2-3; 7 bases match TRBD2. Germline values: CDR1 SGHTA, CDR2 FQGNSA. The trim removed 4 bases at V and 4 bases at J, leaving 14 bases unmatched. The CDR3 spans 17 residues. The CDR3 region has the DNA TGTGCCAGCAGCTCCCCGCTTGGGAGGGCCTCGGCAGATACGCAGTATTTT. This encodes CASSSPLGRASADTQYF.

In this sample, this clone turned up a few times. The chain links TRBV27 to TRBJ1-5, with D maybe TRBD1 (5 bases). This CDR3 has 16 amino acids. CDR1 is MNHEY, CDR2 SMNVEV, per germline (reference sequence). V lost 7 bases to trimming and J lost 5 bases, with 21 bases between them. The CDR3 nucleotides read TGTGCCAGCAACCCCCAGGGATTAGGTATCGATCAGCCCCAGCATTTT. It yields the protein CASNPQGLGIDQPQHF.

V gene TRBV18 combines with J gene TRBJ1-4; the D gene is possibly TRBD1 (5 bases). Looked up from germline, CDR1 is KGHSH and CDR2 is LQKENI. V was clipped by 2 bases and J by 7 bases, with 14 bases between them. The CDR3 length is 15 residues. Here the CDR3 reads CASSPNPQELEKLFF. Here the CDR3 DNA reads TGTGCCAGCTCACCAAATCCACAGGAGCTTGAAAAACTGTTTTTT.

About this clone itself: One junction end disagrees with the germline gene, perhaps due to a read error. V usage is TRBV2 and J usage is TRBJ1-4; the D gene is possibly TRBD1 (5 bases). Germline CDR1 and CDR2: SNHLY and FYNNEI. The CDR3 is 12 amino acids. CDR3 coding DNA: TGTGCCAGCAGGTATCCCGGGACTGAAGAAATTTTT. Protein: CASRYPGTEEIF.

On this clone itself: Other DNA sequences within the sample encode an identical CDR3. The chain carries TRBV7-9 and TRBJ2-3; D not certain. This CDR3 spans 11 amino acids. Germline lookup yields CDR1 SEHNR and CDR2 FQNEAQ (reference sequence). With 3 bases removed from V and 6 bases from J, the gap between germline ends came to 4 bases. The CDR3 loop is CASSFSDTQYF. DNA of the CDR3: TGTGCCAGCAGCTTTAGCGATACGCAGTATTTT.

The chain couples TRBV28 to TRBJ2-5, with TRBD2 identical over 9 bases. Looked up from germline, CDR1 is MDHEN and CDR2 is SYDVKM. The CDR3 extends over 15 amino acids. The V gene end was trimmed by 3 bases and the J gene end by 5 bases; junction bases not matched to a gene: 7. The CDR3 nucleotides are TGTGCCAGCAGTTTGGGCGGGAGGGCCCCGGAGACCCAGTACTTC. Its protein product is CASSLGGRAPETQYF.

This clone was observed a few times. The rearrangement joins TRBV29-1 to TRBJ1-1; weak D call: TRBD1 (6 bases). The CDR3 totals 13 residues. Looked up from germline, CDR1 is SQVTM and CDR2 is ANQGSEA. The CDR3 nucleotides are TGCAGGCCCAACGGGACACCTAACACTGAAGCTTTCTTT. Its translation is CRPNGTPNTEAFF.

On this clone: Other DNA sequences from this sample encode an identical CDR3 as well. V usage is TRBV4-2 and J usage is TRBJ2-5; D unresolved. Germline values: CDR1 LGHNA, CDR2 YNFKEQ. V lost 0 bases to trimming and J lost 0 bases, with 5 bases between them. The CDR3 extends over 14 amino acids. The CDR3 is CASSQESDQETQYF. CDR3 DNA: TGTGCCAGCAGCCAAGAGAGCGACCAAGAGACCCAGTACTTC.

The rearrangement joins TRBV11-2 to TRBJ2-1; no reliable D call. Germline loops: CDR1 SGHAT, CDR2 FQNNGV. V was shortened by 7 bases and J by 7 bases, with 8 bases between the two germline ends. This CDR3 comprises 11 residues. CDR3 loop: CASKVKNEQFF. The CDR3 DNA sequence: TGTGCCAGCAAGGTCAAGAATGAGCAGTTCTTC.

This chain links TRBV2 with TRBJ1-5; unclear D gene. Germline CDR1 SNHLY, CDR2 FYNNEI. There are 13 residues in the CDR3. V lost 4 bases, J lost 5 bases, and 9 bases lay in between. The chain's CDR3 is CASSVASDQPQHF. The CDR3 coding sequence is TGTGCCAGCAGTGTGGCTTCGGATCAGCCCCAGCATTTT.

This clone showed up many times. Relative to the germline gene, one junction end is altered; a read error may explain this. The CDR3 loop reads CASSSLASETQYF. The CDR3 region has the DNA TGTGCTAGCAGCTCTCTAGCGTCGGAGACCCAGTACTTC. The chain has TRBV7-7 and TRBJ2-5; a possible D gene is TRBD2 (6 bases). The germline V gene has CDR1 SSHAT and CDR2 FNYEAQ (reference sequence). The CDR3 is made up of 13 amino acids.

The chain has TRBV29-1 and TRBJ2-3, with D tentatively TRBD1 (5 bases). This CDR3 comprises 13 residues. Germline CDR1 SQVTM, CDR2 ANQGSEA. Trimming removed 3 bases from V and 0 bases from J, with 7 bases in between. The CDR3 nucleotides read TGCAGCGTTGATACAGGCAGCACAGATACGCAGTATTTT. Its translation: CSVDTGSTDTQYF.

The chain is built from TRBV5-3 and TRBJ1-6; D ambiguous. TRBV5-3 is an ORF, and what it does is uncertain. The CDR3 loop spans 16 amino acids. With 4 bases removed from V and 0 bases from J, the gap between germline ends came to 11 bases. The CDR3 DNA reads TGTGCCAGAAGCCACGGGAAAAGCTCCTATAATTCACCCCTCCACTTT. Translating it yields CARSHGKSSYNSPLHF.

The rearrangement joins TRBV6-5 to TRBJ1-5; D unresolved. Germline V CDR1 and CDR2: MNHEY, SVGAGI. With 8 bases removed from V and 1 base from J, the gap between germline ends came to 9 bases. The CDR3 extends over 13 amino acids. This CDR3 reads CASRDRSNQPQHF. Written as DNA, the CDR3 is TGTGCCAGCCGAGACCGAAGCAATCAGCCCCAGCATTTT.

Ten or more counts support this clone. J is TRBJ1-5 and V is TRBV4-2; the D gene is possibly TRBD1 (6 bases). Looked up from germline, CDR1 is LGHNA and CDR2 is YNFKEQ. The CDR3 has 15 residues. With 0 bases removed from V and 5 bases from J, the gap between germline ends came to 11 bases. CDR3 sequence: CASSQELQGHQPQHF. In nucleotides, the CDR3 is TGTGCCAGCAGCCAAGAATTACAGGGCCATCAGCCCCAGCATTTT.

The chain carries TRBV7-2 and TRBJ1-3, with TRBD1 as a possible D gene (6 bases). Germline values: CDR1 SGHTA, CDR2 FQGNSA. Between the trimmed V and J ends, which lost 2 bases and 0 bases, there was a span of 14 bases. This CDR3 has 17 amino acids. The CDR3 loop is CASSLRGNSNSGNTIYF. CDR3 coding DNA: TGTGCCAGCAGCTTAAGGGGGAACAGCAACTCTGGAAACACCATATATTTT.

The V call is TRBV10-3, the J call TRBJ1-4; the D gene is possibly TRBD1 (5 bases). This CDR3 is 13 amino acids long. Per germline, CDR1 ENHRY and CDR2 SYGVKD. Trimming stripped 10 bases from V and 6 bases from J, with 15 bases between. In DNA, the CDR3 is TGTGCCACCAGAGAGGGGCCGGATGAAAAACTGTTTTTT. Translated: CATREGPDEKLFF.

This chain uses TRBV4-2 with TRBJ2-5, with 7 nucleotides matching TRBD2. CDR3 length equals 13 residues. CDR1 and CDR2 from the germline V gene are LGHNA and YNFKEQ. The ends lost 3 bases at V and 4 bases at J; junction bases unmatched: 2. The CDR3 reads CASSQIAGETQYF. The CDR3, as DNA: TGTGCCAGCAGCCAGATAGCGGGAGAGACCCAGTACTTC.

This chain uses TRBV7-2 with TRBJ2-1; 9 bases line up with TRBD2. The germline V gene has CDR1 SGHTA and CDR2 FQGNSA. CDR3 size: 17 residues. The J segment lost 7 bases and the V segment lost 5 bases, leaving 15 bases of the junction unmatched. The CDR3 DNA is TGTGCCAGCAGCCCCCCAGGTGGCGGGAGGGTAAGTAATGAGCAGTTCTTC. Translated: CASSPPGGGRVSNEQFF.

The rearrangement uses TRBV7-2 and TRBJ2-2, with TRBD2 matching over 11 bases. This CDR3 comprises 17 residues. V trimming: 0 bases; J trimming: 3 bases; junction bases outside the gene matches: 3. Per germline, CDR1 SGHTA and CDR2 FQGNSA. CDR3 amino acids: CASSLASGRDYTGELFF. CDR3 in DNA: TGTGCCAGCAGCTTAGCTAGCGGGAGGGACTACACCGGGGAGCTGTTTTTT. Complete variable domain (other parts from reference TRBV7-2 and TRBJ2-2): GAGVSQSPSNKVTEKGKDVELRCDPISGHTALYWYRQSLGQGLEFLIYFQGNSAPDKSGLPSDRFSAERTGGSVSTLTIQRTQQEDSAVYLCASSLASGRDYTGELFFGEGSRLTVL.

On this clone: A read error may produce the germline difference seen at one junction end. The rearrangement uses TRBV7-7 and TRBJ2-3; TRBD1 matches at 9 bases. The germline V gene encodes CDR1 SSHAT and CDR2 FNYEAQ (reference sequence). The CDR3 has 15 amino acids. CDR3 DNA sequence: TGTGCTAGCAGCCAAATGGGACAGGGCCCAGATACGCAGTATTTT. It translates to CASSQMGQGPDTQYF.

The table lists this clone with a count of one. The chain is built from TRBV7-2 and TRBJ1-2; 9 positions agree with TRBD1. Trimming at V came to 5 bases and at J to 6 bases, leaving 7 bases not matched to a gene. This CDR3 region has 14 residues. CDR1 and CDR2 from the germline V gene are SGHTA and FQGNSA. As DNA, the CDR3 is TGTGCCAGCAGCCCTCGACAGGGGGATCATGGCTACACCTTC. Its protein is CASSPRQGDHGYTF.

This chain links TRBV27 with TRBJ2-3, with a tentative D call TRBD2 (6 bases). CDR1 is MNHEY and CDR2 is SMNVEV in the germline V gene (reference sequence). Trimming removed 5 bases from V and 9 bases from J, with 9 bases in between. The CDR3 sequence is 11 residues long. The CDR3 spells CASSPGGTQYF. CDR3 nucleotide sequence: TGTGCCAGCAGTCCCGGAGGGACGCAGTATTTT.

About this clone itself: The sample has other DNA sequences that encode this CDR3 too. This sequence joins TRBV6-1 and TRBJ2-1; D possibly corresponds to TRBD1 (5 bases). Germline loops: CDR1 MNHNS, CDR2 SASEGT. The CDR3 covers 15 residues. Trimming took 2 bases from V and 0 from J, leaving 8 bases between them. As DNA, the CDR3 is TGTGCCAGCAGTGAAAGTCAGGGCTCCTACAATGAGCAGTTCTTC. This encodes CASSESQGSYNEQFF.

The chain couples TRBV19 to TRBJ1-2, with a weak D call TRBD1 (6 bases). This CDR3 has 16 residues. V was clipped by 4 bases and J by 4 bases, with 19 bases between them. The germline V gene encodes CDR1 LNHDA and CDR2 SQIVND (reference sequence). DNA for the CDR3: TGTGCCAGTAGTACCTCCCACTTGGACAGACTCTATGGCTACACCTTC. It is translated as CASSTSHLDRLYGYTF.

This clone was seen a few times. The chain is built from TRBV18 and TRBJ2-2; D is unresolved. The V end was cut by 5 bases, the J end by 1 base, with 11 bases between. The CDR3 extends over 15 amino acids. Germline lookup yields CDR1 KGHSH and CDR2 LQKENI. CDR3 region: CASSGTYGNTGELFF. The CDR3 DNA reads as TGTGCCAGCTCAGGAACATACGGGAACACCGGGGAGCTGTTTTTT.

This clone was seen once. The V gene is TRBV14, the J gene TRBJ2-1; 10 bases are a match to TRBD2. V lost 4 bases, J lost 8 bases, and 11 bases stayed unmatched. CDR3 length: 16 residues. Looked up from germline, CDR1 is SGHDN and CDR2 is FVKESK. CDR3: CASSLRLGLAAYEQFF. DNA of the CDR3: TGTGCCAGCAGCCTTCGCCTCGGACTAGCGGCGTATGAGCAGTTCTTC.